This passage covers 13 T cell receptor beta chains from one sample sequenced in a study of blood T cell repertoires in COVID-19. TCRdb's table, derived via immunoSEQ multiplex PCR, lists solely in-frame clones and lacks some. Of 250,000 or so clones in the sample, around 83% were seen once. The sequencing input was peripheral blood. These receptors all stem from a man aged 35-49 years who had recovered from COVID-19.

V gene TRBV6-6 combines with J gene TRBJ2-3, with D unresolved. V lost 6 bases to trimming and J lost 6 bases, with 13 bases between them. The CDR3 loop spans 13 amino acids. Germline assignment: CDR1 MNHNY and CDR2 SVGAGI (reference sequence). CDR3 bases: TGTGCCAGCAGCACGGAGAGGCTTGATACGCAGTATTTT. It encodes CASSTERLDTQYF.

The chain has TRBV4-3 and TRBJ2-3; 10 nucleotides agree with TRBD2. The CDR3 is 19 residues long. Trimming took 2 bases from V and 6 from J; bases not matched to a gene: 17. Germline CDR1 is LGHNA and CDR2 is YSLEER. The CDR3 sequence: CASSQFGTRPSGSLDTQYF. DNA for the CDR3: TGCGCCAGCAGCCAATTCGGGACTAGGCCTAGCGGGAGTCTGGATACGCAGTATTTT.

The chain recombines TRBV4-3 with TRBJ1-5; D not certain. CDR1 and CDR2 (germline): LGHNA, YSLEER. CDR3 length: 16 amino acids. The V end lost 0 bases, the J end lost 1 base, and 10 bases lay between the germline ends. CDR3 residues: CASSQDLTESNQPQHF. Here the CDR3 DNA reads TGCGCCAGCAGCCAAGATCTGACGGAGAGCAATCAGCCCCAGCATTTT.

This CDR3 is CASRVTGASYEQYF. CDR3 coding DNA: TGCGCCAGCAGGGTGACAGGGGCCTCCTACGAGCAGTACTTC. V and J are TRBV5-1 and TRBJ2-7, with 8 bases fitting TRBD1. The CDR3 covers 14 residues. The V segment lost 5 bases and the J segment 0 bases; nucleotides outside the gene matches: 4. Germline lookup yields CDR1 SGHRS and CDR2 YFSETQ.

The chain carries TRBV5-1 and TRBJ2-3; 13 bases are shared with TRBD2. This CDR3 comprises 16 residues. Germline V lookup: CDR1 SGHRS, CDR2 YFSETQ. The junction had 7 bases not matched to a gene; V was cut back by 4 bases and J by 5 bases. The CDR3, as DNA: TGCGCCAGCAGCGCCGGACTAGCGGGGGATTTAGATACGCAGTATTTT. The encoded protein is CASSAGLAGDLDTQYF. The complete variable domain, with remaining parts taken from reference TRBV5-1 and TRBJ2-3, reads KAGVTQTPRYLIKTRGQQVTLSCSPISGHRSVSWYQQTPGQGLQFLFEYFSETQRNKGNFPGRFSGRQFSNSRSEMNVSTLELGDSALYLCASSAGLAGDLDTQYFGPGTRLTVL.

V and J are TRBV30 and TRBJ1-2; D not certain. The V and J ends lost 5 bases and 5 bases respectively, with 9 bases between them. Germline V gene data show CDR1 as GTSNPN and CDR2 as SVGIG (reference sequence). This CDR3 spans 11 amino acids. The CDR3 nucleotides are TGTGCCTGGGATGAGGCTTATGGCTACACCTTC. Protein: CAWDEAYGYTF.

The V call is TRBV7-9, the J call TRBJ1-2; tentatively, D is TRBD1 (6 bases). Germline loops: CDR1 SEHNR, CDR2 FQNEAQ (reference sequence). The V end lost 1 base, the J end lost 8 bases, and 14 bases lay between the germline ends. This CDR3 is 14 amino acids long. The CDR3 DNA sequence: TGTGCCAGCAGCTTAGTGGGGGCCGGGAAAGGCTACACCTTC. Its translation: CASSLVGAGKGYTF. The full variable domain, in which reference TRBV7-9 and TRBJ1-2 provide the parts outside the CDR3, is DTGVSQNPRHKITKRGQNVTFRCDPISEHNRLYWYRQTLGQGPEFLTYFQNEAQLEKSRLLSDRFSAERPKGSFSTLEIQRTEQGDSAMYLCASSLVGAGKGYTFGSGTRLTVV.

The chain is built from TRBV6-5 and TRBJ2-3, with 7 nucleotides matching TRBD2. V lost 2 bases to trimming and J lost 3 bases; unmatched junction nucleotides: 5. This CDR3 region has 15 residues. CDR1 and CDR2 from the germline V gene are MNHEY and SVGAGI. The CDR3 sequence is CASSYGGGRTDTQYF. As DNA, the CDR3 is TGTGCCAGCAGTTACGGCGGGGGTAGGACAGATACGCAGTATTTT.

The CDR3 is CASSIQAPYGYTF. The CDR3 coding sequence is TGTGCCAGTAGTATCCAGGCTCCCTATGGCTACACCTTC. The rearrangement links TRBV19 to TRBJ1-2, with D unresolved. This CDR3 spans 13 amino acids. The V and J ends lost 3 bases and 4 bases respectively, with 9 bases between them. From germline, CDR1 is LNHDA and CDR2 SQIVND (reference sequence). The variable domain in full, completed from reference TRBV19 and TRBJ1-2, reads DGGITQSPKYLFRKEGQNVTLSCEQNLNHDAMYWYRQDPGQGLRLIYYSQIVNDFQKGDIAEGYSVSREKKESFPLTVTSAQKNPTAFYLCASSIQAPYGYTFGSGTRLTVV.

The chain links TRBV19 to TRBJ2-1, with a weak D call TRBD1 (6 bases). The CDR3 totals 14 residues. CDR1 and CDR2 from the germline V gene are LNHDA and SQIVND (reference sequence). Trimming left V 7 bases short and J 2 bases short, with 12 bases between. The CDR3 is CASTPGQTYNEQFF. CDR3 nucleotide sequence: TGTGCCAGTACCCCCGGACAGACCTACAATGAGCAGTTCTTC.

CDR3 bases: TGTGCCAGCAGCTTAGCGGGAGGGAGCTACGAGCAGTACTTC. Its protein product is CASSLAGGSYEQYF. The chain links TRBV5-5 to TRBJ2-7; 10 bases are shared with TRBD2. The CDR3 totals 14 residues. V lost 2 bases and J lost 3; bases outside the gene matches: 2. CDR1 is SGHKS and CDR2 is YYEKEE in the germline V gene (reference sequence).

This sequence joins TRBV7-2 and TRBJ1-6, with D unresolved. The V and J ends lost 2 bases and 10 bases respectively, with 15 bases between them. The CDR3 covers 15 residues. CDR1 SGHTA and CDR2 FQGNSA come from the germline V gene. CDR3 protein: CASSLLGGFQSPLHF. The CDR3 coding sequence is TGTGCCAGCAGCTTATTGGGCGGGTTTCAATCACCCCTCCACTTT.

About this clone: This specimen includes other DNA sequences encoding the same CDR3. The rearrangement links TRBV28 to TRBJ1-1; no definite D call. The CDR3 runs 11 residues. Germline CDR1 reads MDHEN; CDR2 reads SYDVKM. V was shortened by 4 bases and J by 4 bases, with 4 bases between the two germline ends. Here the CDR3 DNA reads TGTGCCAGCAGTTCGGTCACTGAAGCTTTCTTT. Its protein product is CASSSVTEAFF.